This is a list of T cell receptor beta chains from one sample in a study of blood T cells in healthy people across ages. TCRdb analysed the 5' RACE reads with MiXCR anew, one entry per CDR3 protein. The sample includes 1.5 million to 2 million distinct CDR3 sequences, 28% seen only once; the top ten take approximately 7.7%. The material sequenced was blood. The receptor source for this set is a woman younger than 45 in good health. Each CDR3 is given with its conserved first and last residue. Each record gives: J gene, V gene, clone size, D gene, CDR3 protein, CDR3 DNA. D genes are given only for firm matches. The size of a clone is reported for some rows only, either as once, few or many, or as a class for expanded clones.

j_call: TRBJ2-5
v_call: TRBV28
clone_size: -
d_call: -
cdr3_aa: CASSWRANTGLGETQYF
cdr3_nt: TGTGCCAGCAGTTGGAGGGCGAATACGGGGCTGGGGGAGACCCAGTACTTC

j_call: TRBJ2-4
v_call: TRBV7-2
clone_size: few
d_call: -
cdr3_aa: CASSLAGQGKNIQYF
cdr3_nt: TGTGCCAGCAGCTTAGCAGGGCAGGGCAAAAACATTCAGTACTTC

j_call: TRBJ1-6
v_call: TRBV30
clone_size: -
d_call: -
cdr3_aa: CAWSVTAVTSPLHF
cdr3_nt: TGTGCCTGGAGTGTAACAGCGGTTACTTCACCCCTCCACTTT

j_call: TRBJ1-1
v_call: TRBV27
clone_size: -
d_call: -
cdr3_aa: CASSLRGFAEAFF
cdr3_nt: TGTGCCAGCAGTTTAAGGGGTTTTGCTGAAGCTTTCTTT

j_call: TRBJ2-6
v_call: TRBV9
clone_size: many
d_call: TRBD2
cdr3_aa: CATGGSGANVLTF
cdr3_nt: TGTGCCACGGGGGGCTCTGGGGCCAACGTCCTGACTTTC

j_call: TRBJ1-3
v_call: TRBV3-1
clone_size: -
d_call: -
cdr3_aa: CASSQDQTATIYF
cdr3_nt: TGTGCCAGCAGCCAAGATCAAACAGCCACCATATATTTT

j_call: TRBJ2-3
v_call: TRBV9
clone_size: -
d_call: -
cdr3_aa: CASSVGPQLFFTDTQYF
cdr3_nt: TGTGCCAGCAGCGTAGGGCCGCAACTTTTTTTCACAGATACGCAGTATTTT

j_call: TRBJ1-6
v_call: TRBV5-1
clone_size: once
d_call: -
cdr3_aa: CASSFDRSPLHF
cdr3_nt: TGCGCCAGCAGCTTTGACCGTTCCCCCCTCCACTTT

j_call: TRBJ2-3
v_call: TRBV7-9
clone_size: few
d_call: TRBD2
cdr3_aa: CASSLIGGARGDTQYF
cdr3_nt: TGTGCCAGCAGCTTAATCGGGGGGGCCCGGGGAGATACGCAGTATTTT

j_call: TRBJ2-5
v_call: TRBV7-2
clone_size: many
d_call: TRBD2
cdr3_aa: CASSLGLAGGWETQYF
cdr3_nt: TGTGCCAGCAGCCTCGGACTAGCGGGGGGTTGGGAGACCCAGTACTTC

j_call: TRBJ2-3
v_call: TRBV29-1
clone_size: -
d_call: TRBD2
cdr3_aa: CSVEVWTAGTRADTQYF
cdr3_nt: TGCAGCGTTGAAGTGTGGACGGCCGGGACTAGAGCAGATACGCAGTATTTT

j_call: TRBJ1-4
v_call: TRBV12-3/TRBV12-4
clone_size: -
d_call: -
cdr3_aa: CASSLRTGATNEKLFF
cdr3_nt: TGTGCCAGCAGCCTCAGAACAGGTGCAACTAATGAAAAACTGTTTTTT

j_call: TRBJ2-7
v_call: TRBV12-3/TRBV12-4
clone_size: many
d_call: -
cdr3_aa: CASSFRAETYEQYF
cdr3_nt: TGTGCCAGCAGTTTCAGAGCGGAAACCTACGAGCAGTACTTC

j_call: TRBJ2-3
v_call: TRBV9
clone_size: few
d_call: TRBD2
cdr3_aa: CASSPSGGYTDTQYF
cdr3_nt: TGTGCCAGCAGCCCTAGCGGGGGGTACACAGATACGCAGTATTTT

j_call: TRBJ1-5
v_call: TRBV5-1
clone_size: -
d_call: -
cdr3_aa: CASSLGESEVPQHF
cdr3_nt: TGCGCCAGCAGCTTGGGGGAGTCTGAGGTGCCCCAGCATTTT

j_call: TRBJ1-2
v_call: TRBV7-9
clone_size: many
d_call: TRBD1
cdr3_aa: CASSLGDSRNNYGYTF
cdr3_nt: TGTGCCAGCAGCTTGGGGGACAGTAGGAATAACTATGGCTACACCTTC

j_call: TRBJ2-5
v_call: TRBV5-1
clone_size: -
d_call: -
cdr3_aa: CASSLDSQEKYF
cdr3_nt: TGCGCCAGCAGCTTGGATTCTCAGGAGAAGTACTTC

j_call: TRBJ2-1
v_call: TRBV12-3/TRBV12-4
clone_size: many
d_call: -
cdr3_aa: CASGSYNEQFF
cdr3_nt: TGTGCCAGCGGCTCCTACAATGAGCAGTTCTTC

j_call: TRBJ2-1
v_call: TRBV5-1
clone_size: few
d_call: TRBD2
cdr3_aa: CASSGGGLAGTREQFF
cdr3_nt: TGCGCCAGCAGCGGGGGGGGACTAGCGGGTACTCGGGAGCAGTTCTTC

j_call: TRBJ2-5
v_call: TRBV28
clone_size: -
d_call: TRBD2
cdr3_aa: CASSSGLAFYF
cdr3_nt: TGTGCCAGCAGTTCAGGACTAGCGTTTTACTTC

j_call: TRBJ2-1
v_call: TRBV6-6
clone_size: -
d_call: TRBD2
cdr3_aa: CANTHRLAGGTYNEQFF
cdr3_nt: TGTGCCAACACCCACAGGCTAGCGGGGGGGACCTACAATGAGCAGTTCTTC

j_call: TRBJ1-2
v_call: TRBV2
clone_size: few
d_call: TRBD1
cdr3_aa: CASKTGTGGSGYTF
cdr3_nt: TGTGCCAGCAAAACAGGGACAGGGGGATCTGGCTACACCTTC

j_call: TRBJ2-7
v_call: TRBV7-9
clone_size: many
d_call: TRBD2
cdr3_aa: CASSLMGLASYEQYF
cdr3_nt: TGTGCCAGCAGCTTAATGGGACTAGCGTCCTACGAGCAGTACTTC

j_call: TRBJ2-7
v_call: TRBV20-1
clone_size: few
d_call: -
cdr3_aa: CSAYTTSYNEQYF
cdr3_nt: TGCAGTGCCTATACTACCTCCTACAATGAGCAGTACTTC

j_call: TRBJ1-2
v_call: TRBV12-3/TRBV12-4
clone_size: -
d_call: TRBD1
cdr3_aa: CASSPKPGTGGLRNYGYTF
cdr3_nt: TGTGCCAGCAGCCCAAAGCCTGGGACAGGGGGCTTGCGAAACTATGGCTACACCTTC

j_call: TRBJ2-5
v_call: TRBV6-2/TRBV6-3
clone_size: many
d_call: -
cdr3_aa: CASSYSTGSETQYF
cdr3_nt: TGTGCCAGCAGTTACTCAACAGGATCCGAGACCCAGTACTTC

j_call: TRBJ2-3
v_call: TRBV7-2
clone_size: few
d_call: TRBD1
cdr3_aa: CASSGDRFTDTQYF
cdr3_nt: TGTGCCAGCAGTGGGGACAGGTTCACAGATACGCAGTATTTT

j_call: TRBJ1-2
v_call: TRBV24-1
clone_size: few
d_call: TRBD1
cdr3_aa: CATSDGQGADGYTF
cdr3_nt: TGTGCCACCAGTGACGGACAGGGGGCCGATGGCTACACCTTC

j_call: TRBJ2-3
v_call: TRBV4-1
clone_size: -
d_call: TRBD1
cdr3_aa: CASSQGYSGFGQGGTDTQYF
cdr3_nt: TGCGCCAGCAGCCAAGGGTATTCGGGCTTTGGACAGGGTGGTACAGATACGCAGTATTTT

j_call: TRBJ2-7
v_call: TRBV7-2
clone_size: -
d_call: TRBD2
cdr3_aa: CASGLGRGGGTYEQYF
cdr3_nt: TGTGCCAGCGGCTTAGGCCGAGGCGGGGGTACCTACGAGCAGTACTTC

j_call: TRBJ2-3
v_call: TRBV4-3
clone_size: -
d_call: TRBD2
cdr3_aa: CASSQAPSGEGDTQYF
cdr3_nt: TGCGCCAGCAGCCAGGCCCCTAGCGGAGAGGGAGATACGCAGTATTTT

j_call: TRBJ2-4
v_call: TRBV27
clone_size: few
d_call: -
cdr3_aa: CASSSPSFWAKNIQYF
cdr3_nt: TGTGCCAGCAGTTCCCCATCATTCTGGGCCAAAAACATTCAGTACTTC

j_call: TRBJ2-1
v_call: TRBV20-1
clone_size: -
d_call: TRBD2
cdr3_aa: CSAKEVPGTSEQFF
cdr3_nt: TGCAGTGCTAAAGAGGTCCCCGGGACTAGCGAGCAGTTCTTC

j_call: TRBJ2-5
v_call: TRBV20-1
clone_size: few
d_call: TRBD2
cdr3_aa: CSARELAGARETQYF
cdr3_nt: TGCAGTGCTAGAGAACTAGCGGGAGCACGCGAGACCCAGTACTTC

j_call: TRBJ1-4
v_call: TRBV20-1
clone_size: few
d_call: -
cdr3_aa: CSARDEGEKLFF
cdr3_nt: TGCAGTGCTAGAGATGAAGGTGAAAAACTGTTTTTT

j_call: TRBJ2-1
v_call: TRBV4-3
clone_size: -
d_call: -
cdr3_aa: CASNQLQGRVAFF
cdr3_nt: TGCGCCAGCAACCAGCTACAGGGAAGGGTGGCGTTCTTC

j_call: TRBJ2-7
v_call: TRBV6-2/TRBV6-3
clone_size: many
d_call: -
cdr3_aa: CASTPGARYEQYF
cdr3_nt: TGTGCCAGCACTCCGGGAGCGCGGTACGAGCAGTACTTC

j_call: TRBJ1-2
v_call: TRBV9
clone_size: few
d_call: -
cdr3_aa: CASSGLGSDYGYTF
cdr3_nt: TGTGCCAGCAGCGGCCTGGGCTCAGACTATGGCTACACCTTC

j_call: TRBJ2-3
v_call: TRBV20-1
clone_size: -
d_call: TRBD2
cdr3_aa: CSASPRLAGTTDTQYF
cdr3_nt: TGCAGTGCTAGCCCTAGACTAGCGGGGACGACAGATACGCAGTATTTT

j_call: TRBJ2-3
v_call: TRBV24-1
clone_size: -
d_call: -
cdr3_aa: CATVGQQTDTQYF
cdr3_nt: TGTGCCACCGTCGGTCAGCAGACAGATACGCAGTATTTT

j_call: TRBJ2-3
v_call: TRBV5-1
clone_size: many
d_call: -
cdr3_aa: CASSSPSTDTQYF
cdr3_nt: TGCGCCAGCAGCTCACCTAGCACAGATACGCAGTATTTT

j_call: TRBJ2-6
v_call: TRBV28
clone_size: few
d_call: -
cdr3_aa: CASSQSGLRANVLTF
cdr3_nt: TGTGCCAGCAGCCAGTCGGGGTTGCGGGCCAACGTCCTGACTTTC

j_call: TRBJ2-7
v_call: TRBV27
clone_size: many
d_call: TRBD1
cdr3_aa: CASSFIGTGTGEQYF
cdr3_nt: TGTGCCAGCAGTTTTATAGGGACAGGGACCGGCGAGCAGTACTTC